One and the same sample provided the 5 T cell receptor beta chains below, sequenced in a study of blood T cell repertoires in COVID-19. The protocol was immunoSEQ multiplex PCR, while the TCRdb copy is restricted to in-frame clones and leaves out a portion. The table includes approximately 190,000 clones, 80% to 85% detected once. The sequenced sample consisted of PBMCs or T cells enriched from blood (not recorded which). The receptor set was obtained from a woman in her twenties or thirties who had been exposed to COVID-19.

The chain carries TRBV6-4 and TRBJ2-3, with D possibly being TRBD2 (5 bases). The germline V gene has CDR1 MRHNA and CDR2 SNTAGT. The ends were cut back, 6 bases at V and 0 bases at J, with 13 bases in the middle. The CDR3 runs to 15 residues. Here the CDR3 DNA reads TGTGCCAGCAGCGACAAGACGGGGAGCACAGATACGCAGTATTTT. It is translated as CASSDKTGSTDTQYF.

The rearrangement joins TRBV6-2 or TRBV6-3 to TRBJ1-2; TRBD1 aligns across 10 bases. V was clipped by 6 bases and J by 4 bases; unmatched bases: 8. The CDR3 is made up of 15 amino acids. Germline lookup yields CDR1 MNHEY and CDR2 SVGEGT. CDR3 loop: CASSLRQGAGYGYTF. The CDR3 coding sequence is TGTGCCAGCAGCCTTAGACAGGGGGCTGGCTATGGCTACACCTTC.

V is TRBV7-2 and J is TRBJ1-1; a weak D match, TRBD1 (5 bases). V lost 1 base, J lost 5 bases, and 17 bases lay in between. Looked up from germline, CDR1 is SGHTA and CDR2 is FQGNSA. The CDR3 runs 16 residues. CDR3 in DNA: TGTGCCAGCAGCTTAGTCGTGCGGTCGGAGGGGACTGAAGCTTTCTTT. This translates into CASSLVVRSEGTEAFF.

The chain has TRBV5-1 and TRBJ1-5, with D possibly being TRBD1 (6 bases). V lost 9 bases and J 5 bases, leaving 21 bases between the germline ends. The CDR3 is made up of 15 amino acids. Germline CDR1 reads SGHRS; CDR2 reads YFSETQ. In DNA form, the CDR3 reads TGCGCCATTCCTCTACCCGGGACATCCTATCAGCCCCAGCATTTT. Amino acid sequence: CAIPLPGTSYQPQHF.

This chain links TRBV5-6 with TRBJ1-4, with TRBD1 as a possible D gene (5 bases). From germline, CDR1 is SGHDT and CDR2 YYEEEE. V dropped 2 bases and J dropped 12 bases, with 14 bases sitting between them. This CDR3 is 13 amino acids long. Here the CDR3 reads CASSFLGPGELFF. CDR3 bases: TGTGCCAGCAGCTTCCTTGGACCGGGGGAACTGTTTTTT.